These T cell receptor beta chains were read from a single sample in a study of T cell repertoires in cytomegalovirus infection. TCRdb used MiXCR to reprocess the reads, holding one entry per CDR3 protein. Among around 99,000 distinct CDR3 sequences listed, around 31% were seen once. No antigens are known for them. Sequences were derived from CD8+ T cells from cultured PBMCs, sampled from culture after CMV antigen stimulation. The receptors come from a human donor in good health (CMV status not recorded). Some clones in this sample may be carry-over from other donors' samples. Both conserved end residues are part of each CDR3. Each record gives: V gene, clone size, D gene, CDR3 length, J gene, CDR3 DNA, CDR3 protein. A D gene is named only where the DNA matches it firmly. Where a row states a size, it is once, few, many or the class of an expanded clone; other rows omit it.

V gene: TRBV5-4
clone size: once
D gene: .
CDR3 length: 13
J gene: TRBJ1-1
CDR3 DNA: TGTGCCAGCAGCCCGAGGGGGAGCGCTGAAGCTTTCTTT
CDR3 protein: CASSPRGSAEAFF

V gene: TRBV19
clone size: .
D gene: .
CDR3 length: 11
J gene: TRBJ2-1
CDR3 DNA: TGTGCCAGTAGTTCCCTGGCTGAACGTGTCTTC
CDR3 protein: CASSSLAERVF

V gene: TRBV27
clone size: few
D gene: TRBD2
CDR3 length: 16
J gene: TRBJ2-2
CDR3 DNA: TGTGCCAGCGGCACCCGCCCGGGGGGGCCGACCGGGGAGCTGTTTTTT
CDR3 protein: CASGTRPGGPTGELFF

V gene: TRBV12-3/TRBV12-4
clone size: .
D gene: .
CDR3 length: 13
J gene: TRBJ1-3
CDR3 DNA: TGTGCCAGCAGATCTTCCTCTGGAAACACCATATATTTT
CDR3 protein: CASRSSSGNTIYF

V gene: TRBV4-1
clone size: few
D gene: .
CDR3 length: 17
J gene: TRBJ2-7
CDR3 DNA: TGCGCCAGCAGCCAAGATACTCTCGGCCACCGAGTCTACGAGCAGTACTTC
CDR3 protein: CASSQDTLGHRVYEQYF

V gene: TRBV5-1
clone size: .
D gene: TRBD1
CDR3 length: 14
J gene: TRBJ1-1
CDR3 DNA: TGCGCCAGCAGCCCGTACAGGGGCGGTACTGAAGCTTTCTTT
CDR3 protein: CASSPYRGGTEAFF

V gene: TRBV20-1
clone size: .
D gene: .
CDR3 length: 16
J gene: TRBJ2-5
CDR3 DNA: TGCAGTGCTAGAGATTTTCCCGGGAGAGGGCAAGAGACCCAGTACTTC
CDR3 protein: CSARDFPGRGQETQYF

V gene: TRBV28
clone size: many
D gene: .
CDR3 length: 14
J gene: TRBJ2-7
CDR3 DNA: TGTGCCAGCCAACAAACAGGTACCCCCGGCGAGCAGTACTTC
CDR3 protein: CASQQTGTPGEQYF

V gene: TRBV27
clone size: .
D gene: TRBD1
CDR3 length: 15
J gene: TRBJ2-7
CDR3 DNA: TGTGCCAGCAGCCCAAGGGGGCTGGTCCAGGACGAGCAGTACTTC
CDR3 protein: CASSPRGLVQDEQYF

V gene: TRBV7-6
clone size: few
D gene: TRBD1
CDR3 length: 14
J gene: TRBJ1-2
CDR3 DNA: TGTGCCAGCAGCCCCAAGGGGGCCCTGGAAGGCTACACCTTC
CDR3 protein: CASSPKGALEGYTF

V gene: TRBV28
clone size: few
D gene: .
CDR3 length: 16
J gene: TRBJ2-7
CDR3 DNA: TGTGCCAGCAGCCCAGAAACCGGGGGGCTACGGTACGAGCAGTACTTC
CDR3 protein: CASSPETGGLRYEQYF

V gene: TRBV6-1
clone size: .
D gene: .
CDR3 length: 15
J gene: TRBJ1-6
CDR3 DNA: TGTGCCAGCAGTGAAAGGGGAGCACCAGGTTCACCCCTCCACTTT
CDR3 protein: CASSERGAPGSPLHF

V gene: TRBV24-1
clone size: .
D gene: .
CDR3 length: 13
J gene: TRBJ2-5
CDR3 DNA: TGTGCCACCAGTGACTCAGGGGTTGAGACCCAGTACTTC
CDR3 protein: CATSDSGVETQYF

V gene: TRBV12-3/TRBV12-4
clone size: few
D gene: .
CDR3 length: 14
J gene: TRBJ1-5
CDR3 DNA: TGTGCCAGCAGTTTACTGTGGGTCAATGAGCCCCAGCATTTT
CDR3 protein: CASSLLWVNEPQHF

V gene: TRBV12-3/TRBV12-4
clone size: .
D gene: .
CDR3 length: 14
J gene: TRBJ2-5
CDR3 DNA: TGTGCCAGCAGTTTAAGGGCCGGGGTGGAGACCCAGTACTTC
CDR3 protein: CASSLRAGVETQYF

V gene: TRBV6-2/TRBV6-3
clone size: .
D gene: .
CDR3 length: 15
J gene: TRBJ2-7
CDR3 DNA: TGTGCCAGCAGTCCAGACAGTTCAAGCTCCTACGAGCAGTACTTC
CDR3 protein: CASSPDSSSSYEQYF

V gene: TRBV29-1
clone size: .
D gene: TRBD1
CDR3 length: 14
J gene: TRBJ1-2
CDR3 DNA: TGCAGCGTTGAAGCTAGCGGGACAGGGTATGGCTACACCTTC
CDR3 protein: CSVEASGTGYGYTF

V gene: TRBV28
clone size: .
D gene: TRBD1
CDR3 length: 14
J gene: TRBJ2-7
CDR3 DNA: TGTGCCAGCAGTCCTACGGGACAGGGCTACGAGCAGTACTTC
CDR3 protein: CASSPTGQGYEQYF

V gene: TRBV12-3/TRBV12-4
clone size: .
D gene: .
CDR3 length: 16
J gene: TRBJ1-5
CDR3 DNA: TGTGCCAGCAGTTCAGGGCCAAGGGGCAGCAAACAGCCCCAGCATTTT
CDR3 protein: CASSSGPRGSKQPQHF

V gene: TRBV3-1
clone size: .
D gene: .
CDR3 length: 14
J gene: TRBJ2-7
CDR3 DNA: TGTGCCAGCAGCCAAGGAGTAGGCTCCTACGAGCAGTACTTC
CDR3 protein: CASSQGVGSYEQYF

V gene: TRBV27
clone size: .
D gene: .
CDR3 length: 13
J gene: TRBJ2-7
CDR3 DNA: TGTGCCAGCTCCTTTAACGGGGGTTACGAGCAGTACTTC
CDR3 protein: CASSFNGGYEQYF

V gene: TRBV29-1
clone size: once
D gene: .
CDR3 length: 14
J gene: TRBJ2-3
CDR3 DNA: TGCAGCGTTGTCCCGGGACAAAACACAGATACGCAGTATTTT
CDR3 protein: CSVVPGQNTDTQYF

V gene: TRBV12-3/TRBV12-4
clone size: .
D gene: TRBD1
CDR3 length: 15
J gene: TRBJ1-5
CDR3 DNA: TGTGCCAGCAGTCCCGGCTCAGGGGGCAGTCAGCCCCAGCATTTT
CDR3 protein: CASSPGSGGSQPQHF

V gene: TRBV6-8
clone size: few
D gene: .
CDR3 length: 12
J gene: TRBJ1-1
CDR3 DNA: TGTGCCAGCAGGGGGACAAGACAAGAAGCTTTCTTT
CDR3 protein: CASRGTRQEAFF

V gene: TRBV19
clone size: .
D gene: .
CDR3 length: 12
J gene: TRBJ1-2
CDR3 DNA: TGTGCCACCACAGGCTCAGGCTATGGCTACACCTTC
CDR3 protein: CATTGSGYGYTF

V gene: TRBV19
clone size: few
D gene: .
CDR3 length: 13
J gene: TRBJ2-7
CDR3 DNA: TGTGCCAGTAGTATGGGCAGGCTGTACGAGCAGTACTTC
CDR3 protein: CASSMGRLYEQYF

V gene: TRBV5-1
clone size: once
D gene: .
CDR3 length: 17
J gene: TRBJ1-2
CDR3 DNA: TGCGCCAGCAGCTTATCTCGTGTGCGGCTAGGGGACTATGGCTACACCTTC
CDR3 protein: CASSLSRVRLGDYGYTF

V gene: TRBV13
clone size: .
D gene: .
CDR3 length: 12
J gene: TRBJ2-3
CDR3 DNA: TGTGCCAGCAGCCCAAGCTCCGATACGCAGTATTTT
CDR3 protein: CASSPSSDTQYF

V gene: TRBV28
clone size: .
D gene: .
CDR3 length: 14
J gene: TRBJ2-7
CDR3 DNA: TGTGCCAGCAGTTCCTTGGGCCCGTACCACGAGCAGTACTTC
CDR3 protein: CASSSLGPYHEQYF

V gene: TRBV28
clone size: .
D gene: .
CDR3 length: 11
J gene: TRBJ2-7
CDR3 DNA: TGTGCCAGCAGATACAGCTACGAGCAGTACTTC
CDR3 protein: CASRYSYEQYF

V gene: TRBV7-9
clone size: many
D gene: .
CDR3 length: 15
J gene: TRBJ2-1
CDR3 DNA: TGTGCCAGCAGCTTAGTAGGTGGAGCCTACAATGAGCAGTTCTTC
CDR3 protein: CASSLVGGAYNEQFF

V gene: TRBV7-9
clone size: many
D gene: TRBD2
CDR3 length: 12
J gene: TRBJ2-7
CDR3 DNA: TGTGCCAGTGGGGGACTAGCTAAAGAGCAGTACTTC
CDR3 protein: CASGGLAKEQYF

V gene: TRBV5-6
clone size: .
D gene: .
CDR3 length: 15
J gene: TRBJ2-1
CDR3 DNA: TGTGCCAGCAGCTTGGGTGGGGGGGCCGTCAATGAGCAGTTCTTC
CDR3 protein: CASSLGGGAVNEQFF

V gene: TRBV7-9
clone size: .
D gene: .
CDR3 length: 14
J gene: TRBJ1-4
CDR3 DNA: TGTGCCAGTGACCCTGGACAAGCTAATGAAAAACTGTTTTTT
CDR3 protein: CASDPGQANEKLFF

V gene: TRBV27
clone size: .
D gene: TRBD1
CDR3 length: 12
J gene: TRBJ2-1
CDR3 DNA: TGTGCCAGCAGTATGACAGGGAATGAGCAGTTCTTC
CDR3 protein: CASSMTGNEQFF

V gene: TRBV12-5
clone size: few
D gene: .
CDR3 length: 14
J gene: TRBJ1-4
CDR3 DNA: TGTGCTAGTGGTTTGACATCAACTAATGAAAAACTGTTTTTT
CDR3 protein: CASGLTSTNEKLFF

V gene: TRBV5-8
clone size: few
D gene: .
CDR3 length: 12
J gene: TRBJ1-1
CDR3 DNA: TGTGCCAGCCCGAGTAGGAACACTGAAGCTTTCTTT
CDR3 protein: CASPSRNTEAFF